The 30 T cell receptor beta chains below all came from one sample that was sequenced in a study of blood T cell repertoires in COVID-19. Only in-frame clones appear in the TCRdb table, and some are missing; sequencing was by immunoSEQ multiplex PCR. The table records some 70,000 clones, approximately 88% of them present only once. The sample was peripheral blood. The receptors stem from a woman in her 70s with acute or convalescent COVID-19.

The chain is built from TRBV28 and TRBJ1-6, with D unresolved. The CDR3 consists of 15 residues. V was trimmed by 4 bases and J by 0 bases, leaving 7 bases between them. Germline V lookup: CDR1 MDHEN, CDR2 SYDVKM. Here the CDR3 DNA reads TGTGCCAGCAGTTCCCGGTCCTCCTATAATTCACCCCTCCACTTT. Translating it yields CASSSRSSYNSPLHF.

This clone turned up a few times. The chain has TRBV10-3 and TRBJ1-5; D not certain. The CDR3 covers 14 residues. Trimming removed 0 bases at V and 6 bases at J, with 9 bases between. CDR1 is ENHRY, CDR2 SYGVKD, per germline. CDR3 region: CAISESGVPQPQHF. DNA of the CDR3: TGTGCCATCAGTGAGTCGGGCGTACCTCAGCCCCAGCATTTT.

This clone has only one observation. The V and J genes are TRBV10-3 and TRBJ2-1; TRBD1 might be the D (5 bases). In germline, CDR1 is ENHRY, CDR2 SYGVKD. The CDR3 is made up of 13 amino acids. Deletions cut 5 bases from V and 4 bases from J, with 9 bases between. In DNA form, the CDR3 reads TGTGCCATCAGTAAGACAGCTTACAATGAGCAGTTCTTC. Translating gives CAISKTAYNEQFF.

The chain links TRBV6-5 to TRBJ1-2, with a weak D call TRBD1 (5 bases). Germline CDR1 is MNHEY and CDR2 is SVGAGI. This CDR3 comprises 16 residues. V shed 3 bases and J shed 4 bases, with 18 bases lying between them. The CDR3 protein is CASSYSPSAGPYGYTF. DNA for the CDR3: TGTGCCAGCAGTTATTCCCCCTCGGCAGGGCCCTATGGCTACACCTTC.

The V and J genes are TRBV27 and TRBJ2-7, with 10 bases identical to TRBD2. Germline-derived CDR1 and CDR2 are MNHEY and SMNVEV (reference sequence). The V segment lost 2 bases and the J segment 0 bases; nucleotides outside the gene matches: 1. The CDR3 consists of 15 residues. The CDR3: CASSLLAGVSYEQYF. As DNA, the CDR3 is TGTGCCAGCAGTTTACTAGCGGGGGTCTCCTACGAGCAGTACTTC.

The V gene is TRBV7-9, the J gene TRBJ2-5; TRBD2 matches 9 bases. V shed 8 bases, J shed 4 bases, and the junction held 11 bases outside the gene matches. The CDR3 totals 15 residues. In germline, CDR1 is SEHNR, CDR2 FQNEAQ (reference sequence). In DNA, the CDR3 is TGTGCCAGCTCCCCTTCAGCGGGAGGAAGAGAGACCCAGTACTTC. This codes for CASSPSAGGRETQYF.

This chain uses TRBV11-2 with TRBJ2-1; 11 nucleotides match TRBD1. This CDR3 is 16 amino acids long. Germline loops: CDR1 SGHAT, CDR2 FQNNGV. The junction had 8 bases not matched to a gene; V was cut back by 1 base and J by 9 bases. CDR3 sequence (DNA): TGTGCCAGCAGCTTAGCGGGGACAGGGGGACTAGCTGAGCAGTTCTTC. Residues: CASSLAGTGGLAEQFF.

The rearrangement joins TRBV6-1 to TRBJ1-2, with a weak D call TRBD1 (6 bases). The CDR3 has 17 residues. Trimming took off 0 bases at V and 5 bases at J, with 19 bases between the two ends. The germline gives CDR1 MNHNS, CDR2 SASEGT. The CDR3 loop reads CASSEANRARVGYGYTF. CDR3 sequence (DNA): TGTGCCAGCAGTGAAGCAAACAGGGCCAGGGTGGGTTATGGCTACACCTTC.

The chain couples TRBV28 to TRBJ2-1; 11 bases align to TRBD2. The CDR3 extends over 15 amino acids. V lost 5 bases to trimming and J lost 4 bases; unmatched junction nucleotides: 4. The germline V gene encodes CDR1 MDHEN and CDR2 SYDVKM. CDR3 loop: CASSGSGRDYNEQFF. The CDR3 DNA reads as TGTGCCAGCAGTGGTAGCGGGAGGGATTACAATGAGCAGTTCTTC.

The rearrangement joins TRBV7-2 to TRBJ1-4, with no clear D. The V gene's germline CDR1 is SGHTA and CDR2 FQGNSA. The CDR3 sequence is 15 residues long. Deletions cut 0 bases from V and 1 base from J, with 6 bases between. DNA for the CDR3: TGTGCCAGCAGCTTAGCTGGGCAAACTAATGAAAAACTGTTTTTT. Protein sequence: CASSLAGQTNEKLFF.

The chain recombines TRBV6-2 or TRBV6-3 with TRBJ2-5; tentative D call: TRBD2 (6 bases). Germline loops: CDR1 MNHEY, CDR2 SVGEGT. V shed 5 bases and J shed 4 bases, with 11 bases lying between them. The CDR3 has 13 amino acids. The DNA for the CDR3 is TGTGCCAGCAGTCCCGGGGGACGAGAGACCCAGTACTTC. Protein sequence: CASSPGGRETQYF.

CDR3: CASWTSGNNEQFF. In DNA form, the CDR3 reads TGTGCCAGCTGGACTAGCGGGAACAATGAGCAGTTCTTC. This chain joins TRBV6-5 and TRBJ2-1; the match to TRBD2 covers 12 bases. Per germline, CDR1 MNHEY and CDR2 SVGAGI. The CDR3 covers 13 residues. V was clipped by 8 bases and J by 5 bases; unmatched bases: 1.

The chain joins TRBV28 to TRBJ1-5, with D possibly TRBD1 on 6 matching bases. Trimming stripped 9 bases from V and 9 bases from J, with 18 bases between. The CDR3 sequence is 13 residues long. CDR1 and CDR2 (germline): MDHEN, SYDVKM. The CDR3 region is CASLWGRVGPQHF. CDR3 bases: TGTGCCAGTCTTTGGGGGCGTGTTGGGCCCCAGCATTTT.

This chain joins TRBV5-4 and TRBJ1-5; D remains unclear. Deletions cut 4 bases from V and 6 bases from J, with 14 bases between. CDR1 SGHNT and CDR2 YYREEE come from the germline V gene (reference sequence). The CDR3 covers 14 residues. The CDR3 DNA reads as TGTGCCAGCAGCCGGGGAGGGATGGGTCAGCCCCAGCATTTT. Amino acids: CASSRGGMGQPQHF.

The chain joins TRBV24-1 to TRBJ2-3; TRBD2 agrees at 9 bases. The junction had 4 bases not matched to a gene; V was cut back by 1 base and J by 0 bases. CDR3 size: 17 residues. Germline V gene lookup returns CDR1 KGHDR and CDR2 SFDVKD. CDR3 amino acids: CATSDLYGTSSTDTQYF. The CDR3 nucleotides are TGTGCCACCAGTGATTTATACGGGACTAGCAGCACAGATACGCAGTATTTT.

The chain links TRBV9 to TRBJ2-3, with D perhaps TRBD2 (6 bases). The CDR3 has 15 residues. V lost 3 bases, J lost 5 bases, and 16 bases lay in between. Germline CDR1 reads SGDLS; CDR2 reads YYNGEE. The CDR3 region has the DNA TGTGCCAGCAGCGCTGTTCGAACGGGAGTAGATACGCAGTATTTT. It specifies CASSAVRTGVDTQYF.

This rearrangement joins TRBV28 to TRBJ2-5; D is undetermined. The CDR3 has 15 residues. V was shortened by 3 bases and J by 2 bases, with 13 bases between the two germline ends. Germline lookup yields CDR1 MDHEN and CDR2 SYDVKM. The CDR3 is CASSLYRNSQETQYF. DNA for the CDR3: TGTGCCAGCAGTTTGTACAGAAACAGTCAAGAGACCCAGTACTTC.

This clone was seen once. This chain joins TRBV10-3 and TRBJ2-3; D remains ambiguous. Germline CDR1 ENHRY, CDR2 SYGVKD. CDR3 size: 13 residues. V lost 6 bases and J 6 bases, leaving 13 bases between the germline ends. The CDR3 region has the DNA TGTGCCATCAGCTCTCAGCGTTCGGATACGCAGTATTTT. It encodes CAISSQRSDTQYF.

The CDR3 DNA is TGTGCCAGCAACGGGGGGGCGAGTGAAAAACTGTTTTTT. Translated, it gives CASNGGASEKLFF. This rearrangement joins TRBV28 to TRBJ1-4; TRBD1 is a possible D gene (6 bases). The CDR3 has 13 amino acids. The V and J ends lost 7 bases and 7 bases respectively, with 13 bases between them. Germline CDR1 and CDR2: MDHEN and SYDVKM.

The CDR3 bases are TGTGCCAGCAGCTCTAGCGGAGGACATAGCTCCTACAATGAGCAGTTCTTC. This translates into CASSSSGGHSSYNEQFF. The gene calls are TRBV11-2 and TRBJ2-1; 7 nucleotides match TRBD2. The germline V gene encodes CDR1 SGHAT and CDR2 FQNNGV. The V gene end was trimmed by 4 bases and the J gene end by 0 bases; junction bases not matched to a gene: 9. The CDR3 spans 17 residues.

V is TRBV12-3 or TRBV12-4 and J is TRBJ1-1, with D unclear. V gave up 9 bases and J gave up 6 bases, with 11 bases separating them. The CDR3 totals 11 residues. As DNA, the CDR3 is TGTGCCAGACGGGAGGGAGCTGAAGCTTTCTTT. Translating it yields CARREGAEAFF.

This clone was recorded a few times. The chain couples TRBV3-1 (or the pseudogene TRBV3-2) to TRBJ1-1; no firm D call. The CDR3 extends over 15 amino acids. V lost 0 bases to trimming and J lost 5 bases, with 13 bases between them. CDR1 is LGHDT and CDR2 is YNNKEL in the germline V gene (reference sequence). The CDR3, as DNA: TGTGCCAGCAGCCAAGATGTCCCCCTAAAGACTGAAGCTTTCTTT. This translates into CASSQDVPLKTEAFF.

This sequence joins TRBV4-1 and TRBJ1-1, with TRBD1 as a possible D gene (6 bases). Germline lookup yields CDR1 MGHRA and CDR2 YSYEKL. The CDR3 contains 16 residues. Trimming cost V 1 base and J 3 bases, with 15 bases left between them. This CDR3 reads CASSQGVGGAYTEAFF. The CDR3 DNA follows: TGCGCCAGCAGCCAAGGCGTCGGGGGGGCATACACTGAAGCTTTCTTT.

The chain employs TRBV18 and TRBJ1-5; D is perhaps TRBD1 (5 bases). V lost 2 bases and J lost 5, with 16 bases in between. CDR1 is KGHSH and CDR2 is LQKENI in the germline V gene. The CDR3 loop spans 16 amino acids. DNA of the CDR3: TGTGCCAGCTCACCAGAGAAGGGGAAGCTCGATCAGCCCCAGCATTTT. Translating gives CASSPEKGKLDQPQHF.

As concerns this clone: Because it lacks the conserved phenylalanine or tryptophan at the end, this CDR3 is likely a read error. The DNA is omitted, as the CDR3 cannot be located on it reliably, and the CDR3 follows TCRdb's listing. The genes are TRBV6-1 and TRBJ1-1; TRBD1, the table's D call, lacks a check against the DNA. Germline CDR1 MNHNS, CDR2 SASEGT. The CDR3 extends over 10 residues, inclusive of both ends. The CDR3 sequence is CASSDEIVTV.

V and J are TRBV4-2 and TRBJ1-4, with unresolved D. The ends were cut back, 3 bases at V and 4 bases at J, with 9 bases in the middle. The CDR3 runs 14 residues. Germline V gives CDR1 LGHNA, CDR2 YNFKEQ. The CDR3 loop is CASSQGSLNEKLFF. The DNA for the CDR3 is TGTGCCAGCAGCCAGGGCAGCCTTAATGAAAAACTGTTTTTT.

The J gene is TRBJ1-1, the V gene TRBV29-1; tentative D call: TRBD1 (5 bases). V was cut by 4 bases and J by 0 bases, with 9 bases left in between. Germline loops: CDR1 SQVTM, CDR2 ANQGSEA. This CDR3 spans 13 amino acids. The DNA of the CDR3 is TGCAGCGTTGCAGGGTTTATGAACACTGAAGCTTTCTTT. Protein: CSVAGFMNTEAFF.

This clone was seen more than once but under ten times. The genes are TRBV5-4 and TRBJ2-3; 9 bases match TRBD1. The CDR3 sequence is 14 residues long. The germline gives CDR1 SGHNT, CDR2 YYREEE (reference sequence). J was trimmed by 4 bases and V by 4 bases; bases with no gene match: 4. This CDR3 is CASSTGGIPDTQYF. CDR3 bases: TGTGCCAGCAGCACAGGGGGCATCCCAGATACGCAGTATTTT.

This rearrangement joins TRBV4-1 to TRBJ2-7, with D maybe TRBD1 (8 bases). CDR1 is MGHRA, CDR2 YSYEKL, per germline. There are 20 residues in the CDR3. Trimming stripped 2 bases from V and 4 bases from J, with 30 bases between. For the CDR3, the DNA is TGCGCCAGCAGCCAAACTGTAACCCCAAGCGGGACAGGCCGAAGGTACGAGCAGTACTTC. It specifies CASSQTVTPSGTGRRYEQYF.

This clone was counted a single time. The chain is built from TRBV27 and TRBJ2-7; 8 bases are a match to TRBD2. The CDR3 extends over 14 amino acids. The germline CDR1 and CDR2 sequences are MNHEY and SMNVEV (reference sequence). V trimming: 0 bases; J trimming: 3 bases; junction bases outside the gene matches: 1. The CDR3 protein is CASSLSSGIYEQYF. CDR3 DNA: TGTGCCAGCAGTTTATCTAGCGGGATCTACGAGCAGTACTTC.